This T cell receptor beta chain was identified in a study of somatic mutations in cytotoxic T cells in rheumatoid arthritis. Clones were sequenced by immunoSEQ multiplex PCR, and TCRdb holds only the in-frame ones, with some missing. The table records approximately 12,000 clones, 70% to 80% of them present only once. The germline V gene has CDR1 MNHEY and CDR2 SVGAGI. CDR3 length: 13 amino acids. The V end was cut by 0 bases, the J end by 3 bases, with 6 bases between. Sequenced sample: CD8+ T cells sorted from blood. V and J are TRBV6-5 and TRBJ2-7; no clear D gene. The sequence was collected from a man between 65 and 80 years old in good health. The CDR3 reads CASSYSNSYEQYF. For the CDR3, the DNA is TGTGCCAGCAGTTACTCGAACAGCTACGAGCAGTACTTC.